This paragraph reports one TCR beta chain. It lacks a known antigen. Base quality data are lacking; no much larger clone is found one base away. The entry originates in a study of blood T cells in healthy people across ages (dated by TCRdb to 2015 to 2017). Concerning the study at large: Template switching captured roughly one uniquely barcoded TCR beta cDNA molecule per two T cells in model experiments. The study measured age-related changes in TCR beta repertoire diversity using deep sequencing normalized with unique cDNA molecular identifiers. Four age groups were formed from the donors: young (average roughly 16 years), middle-aged (around 39), aged (62) and long-lived (approximately 78). Donors of different ages were randomly distributed across sequencing lanes to avoid experimental bias. The study analyzed two additional independent replicas of 1 million unique cDNA reads from the same blood draw for two donors, one aged 18 to 30 and one aged 80 or older.

Points the paper makes about the study in general: Estimates of total diversity from one million sequenced T cells were regarded as lower bounds and underestimates. Because the CMV infection status of the donors was unknown, age-related changes in expanded clonotypes may potentially have been confounded. As age increased, observed TCR beta diversity per million T cells dropped in a roughly linear way, and a significant reduction was already evident by age about 36. Compared with the aged group, the long-lived group had more naive CD4+ T cells, fewer expanded clones and increased TCR diversity, a pattern suggesting age selection. The percentage of naive T cells measured by flow cytometry correlated strongly with observed TCR beta diversity. Conclusive comparison of naive and antigen-experienced compartments was prevented by the profiling of bulk unsorted PBMCs.

The germline ends are 16 bases apart after V is trimmed by 5 bases and J by 8 bases. As encoded in the germline V gene, CDR1 is SGHTA while CDR2 is FQGNSA. The CDR3 goes from the cysteine to the phenylalanine over 15 residues. CDR3 DNA is the only sequence kept; it has 45 bases, read in frame from the first base. Library preparation used 5' RACE. Sequencing instrument: Illumina HiSeq 2500. A second PCR of about 6 to 11 cycles was run with a J-beta primer mix and a sample-barcoded 5' primer. Each TCR beta cDNA molecule received a unique molecular identifier from a template-switch 5' adaptor carrying 12 random nucleotides. At least 2.5 million CDR3-containing paired-end reads were obtained from each sample. The Mint cDNA synthesis kit, primed by a TRBC-specific oligonucleotide, was used to synthesize first-strand cDNA from all RNA. Following uracil-DNA glycosylase treatment, a first 18-cycle PCR with universal primers M1SS and BC2_uni_R was performed on all cDNA. The authors' analysis ran thus. For normalization, 1 million high-quality reads, each with a distinct molecular identifier, were randomly selected from each sample. Instead of being binned into consensus sequences, reads with shared molecular identifiers were discarded. MiTCR, with a Q25 quality threshold and the strictest error-elimination algorithm, was used for CDR3 identification, clonotype clustering and error correction. A nonparametric unseen species model using Euler transformation provided a lower-bound estimate of total TCR beta diversity. Through fastp at Q25 and MiXCR, TCRdb rebuilt clones from the public reads, retaining in-frame beta chains. Rows merge per CDR3 protein into single entries with the most common DNA and genes. TCRdb, not the authors, supplied the V and J calls. The sample table holds 700,000 or so distinct CDR3 sequences, of which 40% to 45% were seen once. In total, the top ten clones hold around 30% of the sample.

The approximately 39 donors, aged about 6 to 100 years, were systemically healthy Caucasian individuals from Russia. Each donor gave about 9.8 milliliters of peripheral blood, drawn into EDTA-treated Vacutainer tubes. Ficoll-Paque density-gradient centrifugation was used to isolate PBMCs, with at least 6 million obtained per sample. Trizol reagent was used to extract total RNA from PBMCs, with at least 5.5 micrograms per sample. Naive CD45RAhigh/CD27high T cell percentages were measured by flow cytometry on a PBMC aliquot from every donor. This receptor chain uses TRBV7-2 and TRBJ1-6; the best D guess is TRBD1, with 5 bases matching. The clonotype comes from a man older than 75 in good health. Sequencing input: blood. The base sequence is TGTGCCAGCAGCAACCGGGACGGACGATATTCACCCCTCCACTTT. Translated, it reads CASSNRDGRYSPLHF.